A selection of T cell receptor beta chains follows, all from one sample in a study of cytomegalovirus exposure and HLA in healthy donors. Generated by immunoSEQ multiplex PCR, the TCRdb table keeps only in-frame clones and is missing some. This table has under 150,000 clones, about 79% appearing once. The specimen sequenced was PBMCs. Every receptor here comes from a man between 50 and 59 years old in good health and CMV-seronegative. CDR3s include the opening cysteine and the closing phenylalanine or tryptophan. D genes are given only for firm matches. Not every row has a clone size; where given, it reads once, few, many or a size class.

clone size,D gene,V gene,J gene,CDR3 DNA,CDR3 protein
few,-,TRBV4-1,TRBJ2-1,TGCGCCAGCAGCCAAGACCCGGGAATAACACACAATGAGCAGTTCTTC,CASSQDPGITHNEQFF
-,TRBD1,TRBV5-1,TRBJ1-2,TGCGCCAGCAGCAGGGACAGGGAGGGTGGCTACACCTTC,CASSRDREGGYTF
-,-,TRBV5-5,TRBJ1-5,TGTGCCAGCAGCTTCCGCTTCGACAGGCCGAATAGCAATCAGCCCCAGCATTTT,CASSFRFDRPNSNQPQHF
-,TRBD2,TRBV5-6,TRBJ2-7,TGTGCCAGCAGCTTGGGGATAGCGGGGGACTTGGGGGAGCAGTACTTC,CASSLGIAGDLGEQYF
-,-,TRBV7-6,TRBJ2-7,TGTGCCAGCAGCCGTTCAGGGGCTCCCGAGCAGTACTTC,CASSRSGAPEQYF
-,TRBD2,TRBV11-2,TRBJ2-5,TGTGCCAGCAGCTTAGTGGGCGGGGGGATACAAGAGACCCAGTACTTC,CASSLVGGGIQETQYF
-,TRBD2,TRBV11-2,TRBJ2-7,TGTGCCAGCAGCTTAGGTGTAGCGGGCTACGAGCAGTACTTC,CASSLGVAGYEQYF
-,TRBD2,TRBV29-1,TRBJ2-1,TGCAGCGTTGGTGGTAGCGGGGGGCTGTCCTACAATGAGCAGTTCTTC,CSVGGSGGLSYNEQFF
-,-,TRBV5-1,TRBJ2-1,TGCGCCAGCAGCTTCGGGGGAAGCTCCTACAATGAGCAGTTCTTC,CASSFGGSSYNEQFF
-,-,TRBV29-1,TRBJ1-3,TGCAGCGTTGGAATGGGCGGAAACACCATATATTTT,CSVGMGGNTIYF
-,-,TRBV19,TRBJ1-1,TGTGCCAGTAGTGGACTGGCGAACACTGAAGCTTTCTTT,CASSGLANTEAFF
-,-,TRBV14,TRBJ2-7,TGTGCCAGCAGCCAAGCGGGGTCCGGCACTTGGGAGCAGTACTTC,CASSQAGSGTWEQYF
-,TRBD1,TRBV27,TRBJ1-5,TGTGCCAGCAGAGGGACAGGGAATCATGGGCCCCAGCATTTT,CASRGTGNHGPQHF
-,TRBD2,TRBV7-9,TRBJ2-5,TGTGCCAGCAGCCGGGGGGGCCAAGAGACCCAGTACTTC,CASSRGGQETQYF
-,TRBD2,TRBV7-4,TRBJ2-3,TGTGCCAGCAGCTTAGCGTCGTGGGAGCGAGCCCTAGCGGGGAGGGGAGATACGCAGTATTTT,CASSLASWERALAGRGDTQYF
-,TRBD1,TRBV11-1,TRBJ1-1,TGTGCCAGCAGCCAGGACAGGCTGAACACTGAAGCTTTCTTT,CASSQDRLNTEAFF
-,-,TRBV10-3,TRBJ2-3,TGTGCCATCAGTGATAAGGGCAGGGTGAAGTCGGAAGATACGCAGTATTTT,CAISDKGRVKSEDTQYF
-,-,TRBV5-1,TRBJ2-5,TGCGCCAGCAGCTTGGCCGGGACTTCTCAAGAGACCCAGTACTTC,CASSLAGTSQETQYF
-,TRBD2,TRBV4-2,TRBJ2-2,TGTGCCAGCAGCCAAGCTAGCGGGGGGCTCAACACCGGGGAGCTGTTTTTT,CASSQASGGLNTGELFF
once,-,TRBV4-3,TRBJ2-5,TGCGCCAGCAGCGCTCGACAGGCCGGGGAGCAGTACTTC,CASSARQAGEQYF
-,TRBD1,TRBV4-2,TRBJ2-3,TGTGCCAGCAGCCAAGAAGGCCAGGGGGCGTCTGATACGCAGTATTTT,CASSQEGQGASDTQYF
-,TRBD2,TRBV5-1,TRBJ2-1,TGCGCCAGCAGCCTGACTAGCGGGGAAGGGATTGAGCAGTTCTTC,CASSLTSGEGIEQFF
-,TRBD1,TRBV30,TRBJ1-1,TGTGCCTGGACTTGGACAGGGGGCACTGAAGCTTTCTTT,CAWTWTGGTEAFF
-,-,TRBV2,TRBJ1-5,TGTGCCAGCAGTAACCTCAGGGGAAGCAATCAGCCCCAGCATTTT,CASSNLRGSNQPQHF